This T cell receptor beta chain was captured by sequencing in a study of T cells expressing NK-cell markers (TCRdb year 2020). Some background on the complete study: TCR beta-chain repertoires were profiled in sorted CD3+CD56+NKG2C+, CD3+CD56+NKG2C- and CD3+CD56-NKG2C+ T-cell subsets from fewer than 10 donors. Among the eight sequenced donors, seven were HCMV-seropositive and one was HCMV-seronegative. The eight sequenced donors were randomly selected healthy volunteers, three men and five women. The libraries were sequenced on Illumina HiSeq 2000/2500, MiSeq or NextSeq, producing 2 x 150 bp reads. General conclusions and limits of the study: Whether the expanded NKG2C-expressing T cell clones were specific for HCMV antigens was left unclear. In a handful of donors, the dominant CD3+CD56+NKG2C+ clonotypes were found to rank among the top 10 CD8+ clonotypes and to make up roughly 1.0-7.5% of CD8+ T cells. Those dominant clonotypes were again the most abundant among CD3+CD56-NKG2C+ cells in a handful of donors, at about 25-65%.

The CDR3 holds 16 amino acids from the cysteine to the phenylalanine. There is no recorded DNA. CDR1 and CDR2, per the germline V gene, are SGHRS and YFSETQ. Sequencing was carried out with an Illumina HiSeq 2000. TCR beta cDNA libraries were made by 5'RACE template switching that added a universal primer site and unique molecular identifiers. cDNA synthesis was primed from the TCR beta constant segment, followed by two successive PCR amplification steps. In the paper's pipeline: MIGEC was used to demultiplex reads and group the reads by UMI, and MiTCR was used to assemble and quantify clonotypes. Only TCR cDNA sequences supported by at least two reads were kept to exclude erroneous sequences. The tcR package was used for downstream repertoire analysis, and clonotypes were matched across fractions by CDR3 nucleotide sequence plus V segment. VDJmatch was used to annotate antigen specificity against VDJdb, with one amino acid substitution in CDR3 allowed. TCRdb reprocessed the reads; each CDR3 protein sequence makes one entry, and DNA is unavailable. The V and J calls follow TCRdb's processing rather than the paper's. The sample has about 540,000 distinct CDR3 sequences on record. The top ten hold roughly 3.6% of the sample.

Comment on this clonotype: The specificity of this receptor is unknown.

A commercial ELISA kit detecting HCMV-specific IgG in serum was used to determine HCMV serostatus. Ficoll density gradient centrifugation was used to isolate peripheral blood mononuclear cells from blood. The rearranged chain carries TRBV5-1 and TRBJ2-1; absent DNA, TCRdb's TRBD2 call cannot be checked. Material: blood T cells: a sorted CD56 or NKG2C T cell subset, CD4+ or CD8+ T cells, or bulk PBMC T cells (not recorded which). This sequence was found in a man aged 18-30 years in good health. Donor details come from another sample of the same person, matched by shared clones. The CDR3 corresponds to CASTPTWAGLFYEQFF.